The entry below describes one TCR beta chain. Original analysis: Amplifying reference gene primers gave estimates of nucleated cell counts. The protocol was immunoSEQ multiplex PCR, while the TCRdb copy is restricted to in-frame clones and leaves out a portion. Clonal size and the V and J genes are those of that table, whereas D and trimming came from the DNA. The profile shows around 46,000 clones, approximately 85% of them singletons. The CDR3 is made up of 12 amino acids. The V end was cut by 4 bases, the J end by 4 bases, with 8 bases between. The germline CDR1 and CDR2 sequences are SGHNT and YYREEE (reference sequence). This sample was included in a study of blood T cell repertoires in COVID-19. Overall study context: Samples of COVID-19 (acute and convalescent) were obtained from the United States, Italy and Spain.

Enrollment of patients from Seattle took place during active infection, with longitudinal follow-up. The sequence derives from a woman older than 75 with COVID-19, enrolled during active disease. The V call is TRBV5-4, the J call TRBJ1-2; possible D gene TRBD1, 6 bases. Material: peripheral blood. The DNA of the CDR3 is TGTGCCAGCAGCATACAGGGCTATGGCTACACCTTC. Its translation: CASSIQGYGYTF.